These T cell receptor beta chains were read from a single sample in a study of OX40 agonist ivuxolimab in advanced cancers. Measured with immunoSEQ multiplex PCR; TCRdb has only the in-frame clones, and not every one. The sample lists tens of thousands of clones, approximately 90% occurring once. Sample: CD4+ or CD8+ T cells sorted from blood, taken in a trial of the OX40 agonist ivuxolimab. These receptors were taken from an adult with an advanced solid tumor such as melanoma, head and neck, liver or kidney cancer. CDR3s include the opening cysteine and the closing phenylalanine or tryptophan. The D gene is left open where the match is weak. The size entry is marked missing in some rows and otherwise reads once, few, many or a size class.

j_call v_call d_call clone_size cdr3_nt cdr3_aa
TRBJ1-1 TRBV10-1 TRBD1 - TGCGCCAGCAAACTCCGGGACAGGGGTTCCGGGAACACTGAAGCTTTCTTT CASKLRDRGSGNTEAFF
TRBJ1-2 TRBV6-1 - - TGTGCCAGCAGACGCGGACAGTCCTATGGCTACACCTTC CASRRGQSYGYTF
TRBJ1-1 TRBV4-2 - - TGTGCCAGCAGCTTGGCCCAGGGAGCTGAAGCTTTCTTT CASSLAQGAEAFF
TRBJ1-6 TRBV5-4 TRBD1 - TGTGCCAGCAGCCTGGGACAGAGTAATTCACCCCTCCACTTT CASSLGQSNSPLHF
TRBJ1-1 TRBV5-4 - - TGTGCCAGCAGTCTTGGTGGGTCCCGGGACACTGAAGCTTTCTTT CASSLGGSRDTEAFF
TRBJ1-3 TRBV30 - - TGTGCCTGGAGTGTAAGCCGTACCTCTGGAAACACCATATATTTT CAWSVSRTSGNTIYF
TRBJ2-2 TRBV7-8 TRBD2 - TGTGCCAGCAGCTTAAGGGGACTAGCGGGGGTCAACGCCGGGGAGCTGTTTTTT CASSLRGLAGVNAGELFF
TRBJ1-1 TRBV6-1 TRBD1 - TGTGCCAGCAGTGGACAGGGGAGAGCTTTCTTT CASSGQGRAFF
TRBJ2-1 TRBV7-2 TRBD2 - TGTGCCAGCAGCTCGACTCTAGCGGGGGTATACAATGAGCAGTTCTTC CASSSTLAGVYNEQFF
TRBJ2-5 TRBV19 TRBD1 - TGTGCCAGTAGTATCCAGGGGGCTCAGGAGACCCAGTACTTC CASSIQGAQETQYF
TRBJ2-3 TRBV11-2 TRBD2 - TGTGCCAGCAGCCTCCGAAGGGGTAGCGGGGGGGCCACAGATACGCAGTATTTT CASSLRRGSGGATDTQYF
TRBJ1-4 TRBV29-1 TRBD1 - TGCAGCGGGGTAACAGGGGCTAATGAAAAACTGTTTTTT CSGVTGANEKLFF
TRBJ2-5 TRBV6-1 - few TGTGCCAGCAGTGAGCCAGGGGGGGGAGAGACCCAGTACTTC CASSEPGGGETQYF
TRBJ1-5 TRBV6-5 - - TGTGCCAGCAGTGACCGTAGCAATCAGCCCCAGCATTTT CASSDRSNQPQHF
TRBJ1-1 TRBV6-5 TRBD1 - TGTGCCAGCAGTGGATTGACAGGGGGCAACACTGAAGCTTTCTTT CASSGLTGGNTEAFF
TRBJ1-4 TRBV7-9 - - TGTGCCAGCAGCCCAGGGGAGAGCTCTAATGAAAAACTGTTTTTT CASSPGESSNEKLFF
TRBJ2-5 TRBV7-6 - - TGTGCCAGCAGCAAGGACAGTTTCCCAGAGACCCAGTACTTC CASSKDSFPETQYF
TRBJ2-5 TRBV27 - - TGTGCCAGCAGTCCGGGGTTGGGGTCCGCGCAAGAGACCCAGTACTTC CASSPGLGSAQETQYF
TRBJ2-7 TRBV6-5 TRBD1 - TGTGCCAGCACACGAACCGGGACAGGGTCCTACGAGCAGTACTTC CASTRTGTGSYEQYF
TRBJ2-7 TRBV7-8 - - TGTGCCAGCAGCTTAGCGGGGGGCGAGCAGTACTTC CASSLAGGEQYF
TRBJ1-6 TRBV29-1 - - TGCAGCGAGCGGACAGAATCGAATAATTCACCCCTCCACTTT CSERTESNNSPLHF
TRBJ2-7 TRBV5-1 - - TGCGCCAGCAGCTTGGAGCACGGTTCCGAGCAGTACTTC CASSLEHGSEQYF
TRBJ1-2 TRBV20-1 - - TGCACTCCAGGTTTCGGCTACACCTTC CTPGFGYTF
TRBJ2-3 TRBV27 - - TGTGCCAGCAGTTTCCGGCTTAGGGGGACAGATACGCAGTATTTT CASSFRLRGTDTQYF
TRBJ1-4 TRBV6-1 - - TGTGCCAGCAGGGACCCCAGCCATGAAAAACTGTTTTTT CASRDPSHEKLFF
TRBJ2-5 TRBV6-1 TRBD1 - TGTGCCAGCAGCAAAAATGGACAGGTCCAAGAGACCCAGTACTTC CASSKNGQVQETQYF
TRBJ1-2 TRBV20-1 - - TGCAGTGCTAGAGGGGCGAATGGCTACACCTTC CSARGANGYTF
TRBJ2-2 TRBV11-2 - - TGTGCCAGCAGCCGAGTAGCTGGCGGGGAGCTGTTTTTT CASSRVAGGELFF